A single sample is the source of the 24 T cell receptor beta chains below, sequenced in a study of cytomegalovirus exposure and HLA in healthy donors. PCR was performed using 60 Vbeta and 13 Jbeta primers. Some clones are missing from TCRdb's copy, which holds only in-frame ones; the method was immunoSEQ multiplex PCR. The table lists about 42,000 clones. The sample was PBMCs. Source of these receptors: a young man in good health and CMV-seronegative.

DNA of the CDR3: TGCGCCAGCAGCCATTTCCCGACAGGGAGAGGCCCTGAAGCTTTCTTT. This translates into CASSHFPTGRGPEAFF. The chain joins TRBV4-1 to TRBJ1-1; the match to TRBD1 covers 7 bases. With V trimmed by 3 bases and J by 6 bases, 13 bases remained unmatched. CDR3 length equals 16 residues. Germline CDR1 is MGHRA and CDR2 is YSYEKL.

The V and J genes are TRBV6-6 and TRBJ2-3, with 9 bases identical to TRBD2. Germline lookup yields CDR1 MNHNY and CDR2 SVGAGI (reference sequence). V dropped 5 bases and J dropped 2; count of bases not matched to a gene: 8. CDR3 length: 16 amino acids. The CDR3 protein is CASSTGLARFTDTQYF. The CDR3 coding sequence is TGTGCCAGCAGTACCGGACTAGCGCGATTCACAGATACGCAGTATTTT.

This chain links TRBV7-9 with TRBJ2-1, with a tentative D call TRBD2 (6 bases). This CDR3 has 15 residues. CDR1 SEHNR and CDR2 FQNEAQ come from the germline V gene (reference sequence). V was pared by 5 bases and J by 4 bases, with 15 bases between. The CDR3: CASSPSGPPYNEQFF. As DNA, the CDR3 is TGTGCCAGCAGCCCGAGCGGGCCCCCTTACAATGAGCAGTTCTTC.

The V call is TRBV5-4, the J call TRBJ1-6, with TRBD1 matching over 9 bases. This CDR3 comprises 17 residues. V lost 0 bases to trimming and J lost 5 bases; unmatched junction nucleotides: 6. Per germline, CDR1 SGHNT and CDR2 YYREEE (reference sequence). The CDR3 nucleotides are TGTGCCAGCAGCTTGGGGACAGGGGTCCGGGATAATTCACCCCTCCACTTT. It encodes CASSLGTGVRDNSPLHF.

This chain uses TRBV7-2 with TRBJ2-2; 8 nucleotides align to TRBD2. The CDR3 length is 16 residues. CDR1 is SGHTA, CDR2 FQGNSA, per germline. Trimming took 5 bases from V and 4 from J; bases not matched to a gene: 9. The CDR3 spells CASSPPGLEGTGELFF. The CDR3 nucleotides are TGTGCCAGCAGCCCCCCGGGACTAGAGGGCACCGGGGAGCTGTTTTTT.

The chain has TRBV4-2 and TRBJ2-1, with TRBD2 matching 13 bases. Trimming removed 4 bases from V and 5 bases from J; junction bases left unmatched: 2. The V gene's germline CDR1 is LGHNA and CDR2 YNFKEQ. CDR3 length equals 15 residues. The CDR3 protein is CASSLGLAGDNEQFF. The CDR3 bases are TGTGCCAGCAGCCTCGGACTAGCGGGAGACAATGAGCAGTTCTTC.

The chain links TRBV29-1 to TRBJ1-6, with D possibly TRBD1 on 6 matching bases. CDR3 length equals 14 residues. CDR1 and CDR2 (germline): SQVTM, ANQGSEA. V was trimmed by 6 bases and J by 8 bases, leaving 17 bases between them. CDR3: CSVWAGTRYSPLHF. Here the CDR3 DNA reads TGCAGCGTCTGGGCCGGGACACGATATTCACCCCTCCACTTT.

The rearrangement joins TRBV7-9 to TRBJ1-6, with D tentatively TRBD1 (5 bases). The CDR3 contains 13 residues. Trimming took 4 bases from V and 7 from J, leaving 8 bases between them. Germline V gene data show CDR1 as SEHNR and CDR2 as FQNEAQ (reference sequence). Here the CDR3 reads CASSSGQNSPLHF. In DNA, the CDR3 is TGTGCCAGCAGCTCAGGGCAGAATTCACCCCTCCACTTT.

The rearrangement links TRBV4-3 to TRBJ2-7, with 14 positions matching TRBD2. Germline loops: CDR1 LGHNA, CDR2 YSLEER. V shed 4 bases, J shed 5 bases, and the junction held 7 bases outside the gene matches. CDR3 length equals 16 residues. CDR3 DNA: TGCGCCAGCAGCCCCGGGACTAGCGGGAGTGGCGACGAGCAGTACTTC. This sequence encodes CASSPGTSGSGDEQYF.

This chain joins TRBV7-2 and TRBJ1-1, with no clear D. V lost 7 bases, J lost 0 bases, and 12 bases lay in between. CDR3 length: 14 amino acids. Germline assignment: CDR1 SGHTA and CDR2 FQGNSA. The CDR3 spells CASKLSPMNTEAFF. DNA of the CDR3: TGTGCCAGCAAGCTTAGCCCCATGAACACTGAAGCTTTCTTT. The full variable domain, with the rest looked up from reference TRBV7-2 and TRBJ1-1, is GAGVSQSPSNKVTEKGKDVELRCDPISGHTALYWYRQSLGQGLEFLIYFQGNSAPDKSGLPSDRFSAERTGGSVSTLTIQRTQQEDSAVYLCASKLSPMNTEAFFGQGTRLTVV.

This chain links TRBV7-2 with TRBJ1-6, with a possible D match to TRBD1 (5 bases). Trimming cost V 3 bases and J 7 bases, with 10 bases left between them. CDR1 is SGHTA, CDR2 FQGNSA, per germline. This CDR3 region has 14 residues. The CDR3 here is CASSFRARNSPLHF. CDR3 in DNA: TGTGCCAGCAGCTTCAGGGCTCGGAATTCACCCCTCCACTTT.

This chain connects TRBV4-3 to TRBJ2-1, with a weak D call TRBD1 (7 bases). Germline V gene lookup returns CDR1 LGHNA and CDR2 YSLEER. V lost 0 bases and J lost 8, with 14 bases in between. CDR3 length: 15 residues. CDR3 in amino acids: CASSQDDSRGDEQFF. The DNA for the CDR3 is TGCGCCAGCAGCCAAGATGATTCCAGGGGGGATGAGCAGTTCTTC.

The CDR3 coding sequence is TGCGCCAGCAGCTTGTGGGGAAACGGGGGGACAGGGGTGGACGAGCAGTACTTC. Translation gives CASSLWGNGGTGVDEQYF. This sequence joins TRBV5-1 and TRBJ2-7; TRBD1 aligns across 10 bases. V lost 1 base to trimming and J lost 5 bases; unmatched junction nucleotides: 15. Germline V gene lookup returns CDR1 SGHRS and CDR2 YFSETQ. This CDR3 is 18 amino acids long.

In nucleotides, the CDR3 is TGTGCCTGGGGTCAAAGCGGGAGGGGAAATGAGCAGTTCTTC. Amino acids: CAWGQSGRGNEQFF. The chain combines TRBV30 with TRBJ2-1, with TRBD2 matching 10 bases. CDR1 GTSNPN and CDR2 SVGIG come from the germline V gene (reference sequence). J was trimmed by 7 bases and V by 5 bases; bases with no gene match: 8. This CDR3 has 14 residues.

The genes are TRBV7-9 and TRBJ1-5; 7 bases agree with TRBD1. Germline loops: CDR1 SEHNR, CDR2 FQNEAQ (reference sequence). There are 14 residues in the CDR3. The junction had 2 bases not matched to a gene; V was cut back by 5 bases and J by 1 base. The CDR3 nucleotides read TGTGCCAGCAGCAGGACAGGCAGCAATCAGCCCCAGCATTTT. Its protein product is CASSRTGSNQPQHF.

Here the CDR3 reads CAWSVRGGELFF. The CDR3 DNA follows: TGTGCCTGGAGTGTAAGAGGCGGGGAGCTGTTTTTT. The V call is TRBV30, the J call TRBJ2-2; D ambiguous. The CDR3 sequence is 12 residues long. The germline V gene encodes CDR1 GTSNPN and CDR2 SVGIG (reference sequence). V lost 0 bases to trimming and J lost 7 bases, with 6 bases between them. Using reference TRBV30 and TRBJ2-2 for the parts outside the CDR3, the full variable domain is SQTIHQWPATLVQPVGSPLSLECTVEGTSNPNLYWYRQAAGRGLQLLFYSVGIGQISSEVPQNLSASRPQDRQFILSSKKLLLSDSGFYLCAWSVRGGELFFGEGSRLTVL.

The chain joins TRBV29-1 to TRBJ2-7, with D possibly TRBD2 on 5 matching bases. V lost 6 bases, J lost 2 bases, and 8 bases lay in between. CDR3 length: 11 residues. Per the germline V gene, CDR1 is SQVTM and CDR2 is ANQGSEA. The CDR3 region has the DNA TGCAGCGTCCGGGGTGCCTACGAGCAGTACTTC. Protein sequence: CSVRGAYEQYF.

This chain joins TRBV29-1 and TRBJ1-1; D not certain. Germline V CDR1 and CDR2: SQVTM, ANQGSEA. The V and J ends lost 0 bases and 9 bases respectively, with 8 bases between them. The CDR3 has 11 amino acids. The CDR3 region is CSVEDWPQAFF. CDR3 in DNA: TGCAGCGTTGAAGATTGGCCTCAAGCTTTCTTT.

The chain uses TRBV7-3 and TRBJ2-1; 10 positions agree with TRBD2. The V segment lost 4 bases and the J segment 8 bases; nucleotides outside the gene matches: 14. Germline V gene lookup returns CDR1 SGHTA and CDR2 FQGTGA. This CDR3 is built from 17 residues. The CDR3 here is CASSSHGGLAGAYEQFF. The CDR3 DNA follows: TGTGCCAGCAGCTCTCACGGGGGTCTAGCGGGAGCCTATGAGCAGTTCTTC.

The rearrangement uses TRBV7-2 and TRBJ2-2; TRBD2 agrees at 12 bases. The CDR3 is made up of 16 amino acids. J was trimmed by 4 bases and V by 5 bases; bases with no gene match: 5. Per germline, CDR1 SGHTA and CDR2 FQGNSA. CDR3 amino acids: CASSVGLAGTTGELFF. CDR3 coding DNA: TGTGCCAGCAGCGTCGGACTAGCGGGAACCACCGGGGAGCTGTTTTTT.

The chain has TRBV30 and TRBJ2-2; 14 bases align to TRBD2. V was clipped by 6 bases and J by 5 bases; unmatched bases: 11. This CDR3 is 17 amino acids long. Germline CDR1 and CDR2: GTSNPN and SVGIG (reference sequence). The CDR3 is CACAPGLAGAGTGELFF. CDR3 in DNA: TGTGCCTGCGCCCCGGGACTAGCGGGAGCGGGGACCGGGGAGCTGTTTTTT.

CDR3 DNA sequence: TGTGCCAGCAGCGGCGGATGGCTTTCTTCTGGGGCCAACGTCCTGACTTTC. It is translated as CASSGGWLSSGANVLTF. This chain links TRBV5-6 with TRBJ2-6; D remains ambiguous. With 4 bases removed from V and 1 base from J, the gap between germline ends came to 15 bases. CDR1 and CDR2 (germline): SGHDT, YYEEEE. The CDR3 sequence is 17 residues long.

The chain is built from TRBV7-9 and TRBJ2-2; the match to TRBD1 covers 9 bases. Germline V gene lookup returns CDR1 SEHNR and CDR2 FQNEAQ (reference sequence). The CDR3 contains 17 residues. V shed 4 bases, J shed 5 bases, and the junction held 11 bases outside the gene matches. CDR3 coding DNA: TGTGCCAGCAGCTCCCTTCCCGGGACAGGGAGGACCGGGGAGCTGTTTTTT. Translating gives CASSSLPGTGRTGELFF.

The CDR3 DNA sequence: TGCGCCAGCAGCCATACAGGGGGCCCTGAGCAGTTCTTC. It is translated as CASSHTGGPEQFF. This sequence joins TRBV4-1 and TRBJ2-1; 9 nucleotides agree with TRBD1. The germline CDR1 and CDR2 sequences are MGHRA and YSYEKL. Trimming at V came to 3 bases and at J to 9 bases, leaving 3 bases not matched to a gene. The CDR3 sequence is 13 residues long.